This T cell receptor beta chain was observed in a study of cytomegalovirus exposure and HLA in healthy donors. Trimming removed 2 bases from V and 8 bases from J, with 12 bases in between. Germline CDR1 is MDHEN and CDR2 is SYDVKM. This CDR3 comprises 14 residues. Generated by immunoSEQ multiplex PCR, the TCRdb table keeps only in-frame clones and is missing some. The sample shows about 98,000 clones, around 90% of them seen only once. Study outcomes and limitations: In vitro checks showed that three CMV-associated chains really do target CMV antigens. Most TCR sequences showed up rarely, but some public TCRs showed up in many donors.

Worth noting for this clone: The antigen remains undetermined.

This sequence joins TRBV28 and TRBJ1-4, with a weak D call TRBD1 (6 bases). The origin of this receptor is a woman in her twenties or thirties in good health and CMV-seronegative. Material for sequencing was PBMCs. DNA for the CDR3: TGTGCCAGCAGTTTACCCCTTGGACAGGAAAAACTGTTTTTT. The encoded protein is CASSLPLGQEKLFF.